This entry lists 26 T cell receptor beta chains sequenced from one sample in a study of technical replicates of blood from a handful of donors. Sequenced by immunoSEQ multiplex PCR; TCRdb stores in-frame clones only, minus some. The sample has 45,000 to 50,000 clones; 80% to 95% are singletons. Sequencing was carried out using PBMCs. The source is a human donor in good health. Some clones in this sample may be carry-over from other donors' samples.

This clone occurred once. This sequence joins TRBV10-3 and TRBJ1-1; no reliable D call. Looked up from germline, CDR1 is ENHRY and CDR2 is SYGVKD. The CDR3 loop spans 13 amino acids. With 8 bases removed from V and 0 bases from J, the gap between germline ends came to 10 bases. DNA for the CDR3: TGTGCCATCCAGGCCCATCTGAACACTGAAGCTTTCTTT. It encodes CAIQAHLNTEAFF.

The chain links TRBV5-5 to TRBJ2-1; D gene uncertain. CDR3 size: 16 residues. Between the trimmed V and J ends, which lost 0 bases and 8 bases, there was a span of 18 bases. CDR1 and CDR2 from the germline V gene are SGHKS and YYEKEE (reference sequence). The CDR3 DNA reads as TGTGCCAGCAGCTTGGAGGTCCAGGTTAATTCCCATGAGCAGTTCTTC. Its protein product is CASSLEVQVNSHEQFF.

The rearrangement joins TRBV11-2 to TRBJ2-2; 8 bases match TRBD2. V was pared by 3 bases and J by 1 base, with 7 bases of the junction left unmatched. The CDR3 contains 17 residues. The germline V gene has CDR1 SGHAT and CDR2 FQNNGV. As DNA, the CDR3 is TGTGCCAGCAGCTTCCGTCCCGGGGGGGGGAACACCGGGGAGCTGTTTTTT. Its protein product is CASSFRPGGGNTGELFF.

This chain joins TRBV2 and TRBJ2-5, with D possibly being TRBD2 (6 bases). The V end lost 4 bases, the J end lost 7 bases, and 19 bases lay between the germline ends. Germline loops: CDR1 SNHLY, CDR2 FYNNEI. CDR3 length: 15 amino acids. The CDR3 loop is CASSVMGGLAGTQYF. CDR3 nucleotides: TGTGCCAGCAGTGTGATGGGGGGACTGGCGGGGACCCAGTACTTC.

The chain links TRBV7-8 to TRBJ1-1; TRBD1 matches 7 bases. The CDR3 has 16 amino acids. The germline V gene has CDR1 SGHVS and CDR2 FQNEAQ. Trimming took 1 base from V and 1 from J; bases not matched to a gene: 6. In DNA, the CDR3 is TGTGCCAGCAGCTTAGGGTACAGGGGTACGAACACTGAAGCTTTCTTT. This gives the protein CASSLGYRGTNTEAFF.

V is TRBV18 and J is TRBJ1-1; 8 positions agree with TRBD1. V lost 3 bases, J lost 2 bases, and 14 bases stayed unmatched. Per germline, CDR1 KGHSH and CDR2 LQKENI. The CDR3 is made up of 18 amino acids. CDR3 sequence reads: CASSPIAGQGGANTEAFF. CDR3 nucleotide sequence: TGTGCCAGCTCACCTATTGCCGGACAGGGTGGGGCAAACACTGAAGCTTTCTTT.

The rearrangement joins TRBV6-1 to TRBJ1-5; TRBD1 matches 7 bases. CDR3 size: 12 residues. V shed 5 bases, J shed 11 bases, and the junction held 6 bases outside the gene matches. Germline CDR1 is MNHNS and CDR2 is SASEGT. The CDR3 protein is CASSLGGTTQHF. The CDR3 coding sequence is TGTGCCAGCAGTTTAGGGGGCACGACCCAGCATTTT.

This chain uses TRBV10-3 with TRBJ2-7, with D unclear. V was shortened by 8 bases and J by 0 bases, with 8 bases between the two germline ends. This CDR3 is built from 12 residues. From germline, CDR1 is ENHRY and CDR2 SYGVKD. CDR3 region: CAIADVSYEQYF. In DNA form, the CDR3 reads TGTGCCATCGCGGATGTCTCCTACGAGCAGTACTTC.

V usage is TRBV30 and J usage is TRBJ1-2, with 9 bases that match TRBD1. Germline CDR1 and CDR2: GTSNPN and SVGIG (reference sequence). This CDR3 is built from 15 residues. Germline trimming cut 3 bases from V and 8 bases from J; bases unmatched to any gene: 13. The CDR3 DNA follows: TGTGCCTGGAGGGCTCTGGGACAGGGTTTGCCCGGCTACACCTTC. This encodes CAWRALGQGLPGYTF.

CDR3 amino acids: CASSIRDSPDTQYF. The CDR3 coding sequence is TGTGCCAGTAGTATAAGGGACAGCCCAGATACGCAGTATTTT. The rearrangement links TRBV19 to TRBJ2-3; 7 bases are shared with TRBD1. This CDR3 comprises 14 residues. Trimming removed 2 bases from V and 4 bases from J; junction bases left unmatched: 3. In germline, CDR1 is LNHDA, CDR2 SQIVND (reference sequence).

This clone was seen just once. The CDR3 is CASSRLAGVHEQYF. CDR3 nucleotides: TGTGCCAGCAGCCGACTAGCGGGAGTCCACGAGCAGTACTTC. The rearrangement uses TRBV7-9 and TRBJ2-7, with TRBD2 matching over 12 bases. The CDR3 is 14 amino acids. Trimming took 5 bases from V and 5 from J; bases not matched to a gene: 4. The V gene's germline CDR1 is SEHNR and CDR2 FQNEAQ (reference sequence).

This clone was found a few times. J is TRBJ2-1 and V is TRBV4-3, with 13 nucleotides matching TRBD2. The CDR3 contains 16 residues. Germline V gives CDR1 LGHNA, CDR2 YSLEER. The V segment lost 2 bases and the J segment 12 bases; nucleotides outside the gene matches: 10. The CDR3 protein is CASSQQGLAGPLGQFF. The CDR3 nucleotides read TGCGCCAGCAGCCAACAGGGACTAGCGGGGCCTCTTGGGCAGTTCTTC.

V and J are TRBV29-1 and TRBJ2-3, with TRBD1 matching over 9 bases. After removal of 4 bases from V and 0 bases from J, the junction contained 5 bases not matched to a gene. Germline loops: CDR1 SQVTM, CDR2 ANQGSEA. The CDR3 runs to 15 residues. The CDR3 DNA is TGCAGCGTTGCCTCGGGGACAGGGAGCACAGATACGCAGTATTTT. It codes for CSVASGTGSTDTQYF.

The chain recombines TRBV9 with TRBJ1-5; 8 positions match TRBD1. Unmatched junction bases numbered 1, after V lost 4 bases and J lost 4 bases. The length of the CDR3 is 13 residues. Looked up from germline, CDR1 is SGDLS and CDR2 is YYNGEE. The CDR3 sequence is CASSRQGNQPQHF. DNA of the CDR3: TGTGCCAGCAGCCGACAGGGGAATCAGCCCCAGCATTTT.

The chain joins TRBV4-3 to TRBJ2-7, with 11 bases that match TRBD1. Germline CDR1 and CDR2: LGHNA and YSLEER. The CDR3 is 17 amino acids. J gave up 4 bases and V 0 bases, and 8 bases lay outside the gene matches. As DNA, the CDR3 is TGCGCCAGCAGCCAAGACTTAGTGGACAGGGGGCTTTACGAGCAGTACTTC. Residues: CASSQDLVDRGLYEQYF.

This chain connects TRBV19 to TRBJ1-1, with a tentative D call TRBD1 (5 bases). Germline V gives CDR1 LNHDA, CDR2 SQIVND (reference sequence). The CDR3 length is 11 residues. The CDR3 bases are TGTGTCACGGGGGACCTCCCCGGGGCTTTCTTT. This sequence encodes CVTGDLPGAFF.

The chain has TRBV5-6 and TRBJ1-2; tentatively, D is TRBD1 (6 bases). V lost 5 bases and J 5 bases, leaving 13 bases between the germline ends. Germline CDR1 SGHDT, CDR2 YYEEEE. The CDR3 extends over 13 amino acids. The CDR3 nucleotides are TGTGCCAGCAGTCCACAGGGTGGTTATGGCTACACCTTC. This codes for CASSPQGGYGYTF.

This rearrangement joins TRBV7-8 to TRBJ1-4; TRBD1 matches 11 bases. The junction had 5 bases not matched to a gene; V was cut back by 4 bases and J by 7 bases. The germline gives CDR1 SGHVS, CDR2 FQNEAQ. The CDR3 has 15 residues. The CDR3 nucleotides are TGTGCCAGCAGCTACGGGACAGGGGGGAGTGAAAAACTGTTTTTT. Amino acid sequence: CASSYGTGGSEKLFF.

The chain joins TRBV7-9 to TRBJ1-1, with D unclear. The CDR3 has 15 amino acids. Per the germline V gene, CDR1 is SEHNR and CDR2 is FQNEAQ (reference sequence). Trimming took 5 bases from V and 4 from J, leaving 17 bases between them. CDR3 loop: CASSPWELHGTEAFF. Here the CDR3 DNA reads TGTGCCAGCAGCCCGTGGGAGTTACACGGCACTGAAGCTTTCTTT.

The chain recombines TRBV6-5 with TRBJ2-7, with D perhaps matching TRBD2 (5 bases). Trimming shortened V by 3 bases and J by 0 bases, and 15 bases separated the two germline ends. From germline, CDR1 is MNHEY and CDR2 SVGAGI. CDR3 length: 16 residues. The CDR3 here is CASSYRSSGVSYEQYF. CDR3 nucleotide sequence: TGTGCCAGCAGTTATAGGTCCAGCGGAGTCTCCTACGAGCAGTACTTC.

The chain recombines TRBV29-1 with TRBJ2-5, with 11 bases identical to TRBD2. V shed 4 bases and J 5 bases; nucleotides not matched to a gene: 6. Germline values: CDR1 SQVTM, CDR2 ANQGSEA. The CDR3 is made up of 14 amino acids. CDR3 residues: CSVALAGGGETQYF. For the CDR3, the DNA is TGCAGCGTTGCGCTAGCGGGGGGCGGGGAGACCCAGTACTTC.

The J gene is TRBJ2-7, the V gene TRBV18; 12 nucleotides line up with TRBD2. J gave up 0 bases and V 3 bases, and 0 bases lay outside the gene matches. The CDR3 contains 15 residues. Germline V lookup: CDR1 KGHSH, CDR2 LQKENI. CDR3 in amino acids: CASSPTSGSSYEQYF. As DNA, the CDR3 is TGTGCCAGCTCACCGACTAGCGGGAGCTCCTACGAGCAGTACTTC.

V gene TRBV19 combines with J gene TRBJ1-1; 7 bases align to TRBD1. CDR1 is LNHDA, CDR2 SQIVND, per germline (reference sequence). This CDR3 is built from 13 residues. V trimming: 7 bases; J trimming: 1 base; junction bases outside the gene matches: 3. The CDR3 bases are TGTGCCAGTAAAGACAGGGCGAACACTGAAGCTTTCTTT. Residues: CASKDRANTEAFF. Complete variable domain (other parts from reference TRBV19 and TRBJ1-1): DGGITQSPKYLFRKEGQNVTLSCEQNLNHDAMYWYRQDPGQGLRLIYYSQIVNDFQKGDIAEGYSVSREKKESFPLTVTSAQKNPTAFYLCASKDRANTEAFFGQGTRLTVV.

J is TRBJ2-3 and V is TRBV7-2, with a weak D call TRBD1 (8 bases). V lost 5 bases to trimming and J lost 0 bases, with 15 bases between them. Germline lookup yields CDR1 SGHTA and CDR2 FQGNSA. This CDR3 is built from 16 residues. CDR3 loop: CASSRGDRRSTDTQYF. The CDR3 DNA is TGTGCCAGCAGCCGGGGGGACAGGCGGAGCACAGATACGCAGTATTTT. Full variable domain (remainder filled in from reference TRBV7-2 and TRBJ2-3): GAGVSQSPSNKVTEKGKDVELRCDPISGHTALYWYRQSLGQGLEFLIYFQGNSAPDKSGLPSDRFSAERTGGSVSTLTIQRTQQEDSAVYLCASSRGDRRSTDTQYFGPGTRLTVL.

The chain carries TRBV27 and TRBJ2-1, with 7 bases identical to TRBD1. J gave up 1 base and V 5 bases, and 14 bases lay outside the gene matches. The germline gives CDR1 MNHEY, CDR2 SMNVEV (reference sequence). This CDR3 is 18 amino acids long. The CDR3, as DNA: TGTGCCAGCAGTCCTCAAACGCCTGAACAGGGGTCCTACAATGAGCAGTTCTTC. This gives the protein CASSPQTPEQGSYNEQFF.

The rearrangement uses TRBV10-3 and TRBJ1-3, with 7 bases lining up with TRBD1. The CDR3 runs 15 residues. J gave up 2 bases and V 6 bases, and 7 bases lay outside the gene matches. The germline CDR1 and CDR2 sequences are ENHRY and SYGVKD. CDR3 sequence: CAISKGQDAGNTIYF. CDR3 coding DNA: TGTGCCATCAGCAAAGGACAGGACGCTGGAAACACCATATATTTT.